This T cell receptor (beta chain) originates from a study of cytomegalovirus exposure and HLA in healthy donors. Study-wide background: Earlier work reported 100 million to 130 million unique TCR beta sequences from about 190 million T cells. In terms of ancestry, the Caucasian-associated cluster contained 81% of the roughly 400 genotyped donors.

Both 60 Vbeta primers and 13 Jbeta primers went into the PCR. TCRdb's copy holds only in-frame clones and misses some; the assay was immunoSEQ multiplex PCR. The table has 130,000 or so clones, less than 90% seen once; the top ten hold 1.5%. As for this clone: The antigen remains unidentified.

V shed 3 bases and J shed 11 bases, with 13 bases lying between them. Germline V CDR1 and CDR2: SQVTM, ANQGSEA. The CDR3 length is 11 residues. Study conclusions and caveats: Rarity held for most TCR sequences, but there were some public TCRs that occurred in many donors. As was reported, the HLA-A and HLA-B alleles of most subjects were accurately predicted from TCR beta sequences.

The sequence was collected from a man in his forties in good health and CMV-seronegative. This chain connects TRBV29-1 to TRBJ1-1; D unresolved. The sequenced material came from PBMCs. CDR3 nucleotides: TGCAGCGTTGACTTGGGCCTTGGGGCTTTCTTT. It specifies CSVDLGLGAFF.